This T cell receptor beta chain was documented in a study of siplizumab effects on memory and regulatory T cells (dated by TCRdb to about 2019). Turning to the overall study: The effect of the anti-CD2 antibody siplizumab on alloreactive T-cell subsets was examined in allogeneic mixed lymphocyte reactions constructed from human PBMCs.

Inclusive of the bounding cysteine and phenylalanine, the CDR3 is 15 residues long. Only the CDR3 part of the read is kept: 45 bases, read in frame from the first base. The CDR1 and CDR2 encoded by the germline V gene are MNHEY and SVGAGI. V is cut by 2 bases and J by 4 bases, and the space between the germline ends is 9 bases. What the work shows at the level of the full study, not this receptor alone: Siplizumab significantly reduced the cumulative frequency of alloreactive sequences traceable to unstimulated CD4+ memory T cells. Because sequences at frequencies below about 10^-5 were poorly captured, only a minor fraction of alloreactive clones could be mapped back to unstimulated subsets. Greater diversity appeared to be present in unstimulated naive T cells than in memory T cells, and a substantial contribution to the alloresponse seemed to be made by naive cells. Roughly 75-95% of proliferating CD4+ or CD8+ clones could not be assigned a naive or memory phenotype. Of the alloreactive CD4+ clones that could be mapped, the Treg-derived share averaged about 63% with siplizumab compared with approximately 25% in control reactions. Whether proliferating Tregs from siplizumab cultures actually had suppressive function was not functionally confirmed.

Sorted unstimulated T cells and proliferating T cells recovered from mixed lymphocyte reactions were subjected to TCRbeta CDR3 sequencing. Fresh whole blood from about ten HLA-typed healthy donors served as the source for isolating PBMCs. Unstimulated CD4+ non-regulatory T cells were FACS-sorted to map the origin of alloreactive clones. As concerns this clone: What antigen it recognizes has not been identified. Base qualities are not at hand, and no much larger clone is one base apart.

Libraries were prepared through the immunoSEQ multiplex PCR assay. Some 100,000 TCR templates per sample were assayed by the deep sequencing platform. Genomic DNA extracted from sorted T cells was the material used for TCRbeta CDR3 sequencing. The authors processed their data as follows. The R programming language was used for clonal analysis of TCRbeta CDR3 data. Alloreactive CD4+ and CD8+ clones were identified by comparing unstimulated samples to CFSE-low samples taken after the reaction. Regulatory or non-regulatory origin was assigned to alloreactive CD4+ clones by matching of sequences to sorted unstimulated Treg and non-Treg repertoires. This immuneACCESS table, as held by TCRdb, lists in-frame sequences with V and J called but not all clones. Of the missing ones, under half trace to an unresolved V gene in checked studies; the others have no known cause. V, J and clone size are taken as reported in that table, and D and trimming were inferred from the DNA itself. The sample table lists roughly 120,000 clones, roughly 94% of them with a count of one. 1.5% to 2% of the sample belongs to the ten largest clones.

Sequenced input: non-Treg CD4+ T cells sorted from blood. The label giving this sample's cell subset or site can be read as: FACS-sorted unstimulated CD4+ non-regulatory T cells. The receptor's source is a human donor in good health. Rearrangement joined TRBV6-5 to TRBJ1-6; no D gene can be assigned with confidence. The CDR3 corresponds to CASSYEAFYNSPLHF. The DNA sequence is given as TGTGCCAGCAGTTACGAGGCGTTTTATAATTCACCCCTCCACTTT.